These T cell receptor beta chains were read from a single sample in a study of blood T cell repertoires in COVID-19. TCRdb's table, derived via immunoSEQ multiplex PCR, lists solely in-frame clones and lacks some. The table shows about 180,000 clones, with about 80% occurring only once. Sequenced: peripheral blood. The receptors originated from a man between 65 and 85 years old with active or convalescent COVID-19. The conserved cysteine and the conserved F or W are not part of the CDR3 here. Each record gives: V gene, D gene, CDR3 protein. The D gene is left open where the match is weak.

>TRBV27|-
ASSLWQANSPLH
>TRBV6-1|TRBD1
ASSSGRGLPYGYT
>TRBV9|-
ASSVGNSSYEQY
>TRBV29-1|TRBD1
SVDYGQGDGYT
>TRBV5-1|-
ASSSVGGNYEQY
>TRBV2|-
ASSDPGNTDTQY
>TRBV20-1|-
SASAGRNQPQH
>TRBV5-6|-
ASSLWASYT
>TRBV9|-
ASSANGQYR
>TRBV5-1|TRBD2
ASSLSSGTSIWETQY
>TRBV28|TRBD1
ASLKTGVTEAF
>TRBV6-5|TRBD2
ASSSSGGVQY
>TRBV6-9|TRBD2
ASPLCGGMNTGELF
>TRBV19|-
ASQKEFRNSPLH
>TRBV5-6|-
ASSRRRDTDTQY